This TCR beta chain comes out of a study of blood T cell repertoires in COVID-19. Study-wide context: The analysed material was cDNA or gDNA that came from T cells, B-cell-depleted T cells, or PBMCs.

Original data processing: Using reference gene primer amplification, nucleated cell counts were estimated. Profiling relied on immunoSEQ multiplex PCR, and the TCRdb table lists in-frame clones only, not all of them. The V and J calls and clone size are taken from that table; D and trimming were inferred from the DNA. The sample contains about 250,000 clones, about 85% of which appear only once. The CDR3 length is 15 residues. Per the germline V gene, CDR1 is SGHRS and CDR2 is YFSETQ. Trimming pared 4 bases from V and 4 bases from J, leaving 12 bases between. Sequencing was carried out using peripheral blood. The source is a woman at least 80 years old with acute or convalescent COVID-19. The chain recombines TRBV5-1 with TRBJ2-6, with D perhaps matching TRBD2 (7 bases). The CDR3 reads CASSQSGTGANVLTF. CDR3 nucleotide sequence: TGCGCCAGCAGCCAGAGCGGGACAGGGGCCAACGTCCTGACTTTC.